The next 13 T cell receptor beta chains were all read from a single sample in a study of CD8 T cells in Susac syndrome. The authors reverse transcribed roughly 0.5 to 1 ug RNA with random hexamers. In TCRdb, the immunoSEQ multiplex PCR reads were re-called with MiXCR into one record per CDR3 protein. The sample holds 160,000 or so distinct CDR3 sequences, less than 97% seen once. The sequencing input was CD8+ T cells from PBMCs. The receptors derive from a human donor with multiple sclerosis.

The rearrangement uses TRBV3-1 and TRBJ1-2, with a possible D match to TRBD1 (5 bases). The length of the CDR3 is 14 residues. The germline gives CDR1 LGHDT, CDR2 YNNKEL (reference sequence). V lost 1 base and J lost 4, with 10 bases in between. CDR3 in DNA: TGTGCCAGCAGCCAAGTCGGGGGGTCCTATGGCTACACCTTC. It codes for CASSQVGGSYGYTF.

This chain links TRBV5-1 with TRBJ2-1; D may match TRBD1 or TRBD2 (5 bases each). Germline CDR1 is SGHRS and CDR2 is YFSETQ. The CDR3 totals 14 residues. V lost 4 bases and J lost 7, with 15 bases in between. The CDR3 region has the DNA TGCGCCAGCAGCGGACTGTCGACAGCGAATGAGCAGTTCTTC. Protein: CASSGLSTANEQFF.

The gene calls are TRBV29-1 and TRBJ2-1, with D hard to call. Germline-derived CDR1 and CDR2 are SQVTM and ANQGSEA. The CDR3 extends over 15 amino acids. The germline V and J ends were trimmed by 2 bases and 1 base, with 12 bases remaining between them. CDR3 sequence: CSVELPGSSYNEQFF. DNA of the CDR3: TGCAGCGTTGAACTCCCCGGGTCTTCCTACAATGAGCAGTTCTTC.

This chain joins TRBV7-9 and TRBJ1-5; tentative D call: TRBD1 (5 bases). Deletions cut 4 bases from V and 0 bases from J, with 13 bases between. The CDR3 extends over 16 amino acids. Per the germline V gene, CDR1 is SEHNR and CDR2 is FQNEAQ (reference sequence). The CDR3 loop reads CASSSSPRDSNQPQHF. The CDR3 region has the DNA TGTGCCAGCAGCTCATCGCCCAGGGATAGCAATCAGCCCCAGCATTTT. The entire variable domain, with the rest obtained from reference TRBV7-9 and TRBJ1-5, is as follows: DTGVSQNPRHKITKRGQNVTFRCDPISEHNRLYWYRQTLGQGPEFLTYFQNEAQLEKSRLLSDRFSAERPKGSFSTLEIQRTEQGDSAMYLCASSSSPRDSNQPQHFGDGTRLSIL.

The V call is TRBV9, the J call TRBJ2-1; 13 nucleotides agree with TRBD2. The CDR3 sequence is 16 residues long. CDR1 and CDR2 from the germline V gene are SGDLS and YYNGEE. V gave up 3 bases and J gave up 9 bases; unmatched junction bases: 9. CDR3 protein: CASSAVLAGGPIEQFF. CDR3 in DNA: TGTGCCAGCAGCGCGGTACTAGCGGGGGGGCCCATTGAGCAGTTCTTC.

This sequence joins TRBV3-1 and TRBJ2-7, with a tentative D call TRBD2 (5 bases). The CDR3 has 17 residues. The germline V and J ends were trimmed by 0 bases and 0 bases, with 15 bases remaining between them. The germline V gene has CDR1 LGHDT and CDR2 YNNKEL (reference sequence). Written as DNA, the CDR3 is TGTGCCAGCAGCCAAGATTTGACCGGGCTAGCCTCCTACGAGCAGTACTTC. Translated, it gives CASSQDLTGLASYEQYF.

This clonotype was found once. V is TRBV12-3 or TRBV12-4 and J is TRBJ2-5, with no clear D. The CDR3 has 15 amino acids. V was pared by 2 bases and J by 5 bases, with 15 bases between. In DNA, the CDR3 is TGTGCCAGCAGTTTAAGTGACACCGGGTTCGAGACCCAGTACTTC. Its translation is CASSLSDTGFETQYF.

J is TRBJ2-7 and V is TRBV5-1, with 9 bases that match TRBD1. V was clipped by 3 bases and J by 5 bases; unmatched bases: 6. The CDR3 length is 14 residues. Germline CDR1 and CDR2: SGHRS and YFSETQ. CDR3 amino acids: CASSSGQGFHEQYF. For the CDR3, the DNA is TGCGCCAGCAGCTCGGGACAGGGATTCCACGAGCAGTACTTC. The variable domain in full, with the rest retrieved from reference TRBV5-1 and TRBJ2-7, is KAGVTQTPRYLIKTRGQQVTLSCSPISGHRSVSWYQQTPGQGLQFLFEYFSETQRNKGNFPGRFSGRQFSNSRSEMNVSTLELGDSALYLCASSSGQGFHEQYFGPGTRLTVT.

CDR3 sequence reads: CASSFGKTSTYEQYF. Written as DNA, the CDR3 is TGTGCCAGCAGTTTCGGCAAGACCTCCACCTACGAGCAGTACTTC. The chain joins TRBV12-3 or TRBV12-4 to TRBJ2-7; D is ambiguous. This CDR3 is built from 15 residues. The V and J ends lost 3 bases and 2 bases respectively, with 14 bases between them.

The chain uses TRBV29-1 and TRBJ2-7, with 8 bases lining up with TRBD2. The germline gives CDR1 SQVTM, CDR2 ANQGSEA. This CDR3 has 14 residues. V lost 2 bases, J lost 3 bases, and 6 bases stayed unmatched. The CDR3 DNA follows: TGCAGCGTTGAAATCGACCGGGAGGGCTACGAGCAGTACTTC. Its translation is CSVEIDREGYEQYF.

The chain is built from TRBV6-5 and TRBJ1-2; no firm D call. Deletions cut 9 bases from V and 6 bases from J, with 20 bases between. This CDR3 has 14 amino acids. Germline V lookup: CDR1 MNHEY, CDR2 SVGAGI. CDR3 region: CARTNQERLDGYTF. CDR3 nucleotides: TGTGCCAGGACAAACCAGGAGCGTTTGGATGGCTACACCTTC.

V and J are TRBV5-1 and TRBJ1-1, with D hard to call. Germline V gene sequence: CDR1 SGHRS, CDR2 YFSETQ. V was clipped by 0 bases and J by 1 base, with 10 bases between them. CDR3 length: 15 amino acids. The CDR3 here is CASSLDPAGNTEAFF. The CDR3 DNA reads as TGCGCCAGCAGCTTGGATCCAGCCGGGAACACTGAAGCTTTCTTT.

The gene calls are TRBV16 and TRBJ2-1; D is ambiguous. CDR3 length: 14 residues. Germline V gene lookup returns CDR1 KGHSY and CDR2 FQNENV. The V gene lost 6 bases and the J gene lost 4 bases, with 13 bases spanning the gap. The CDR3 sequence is CASSHANGYNEQFF. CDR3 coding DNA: TGTGCCAGCAGTCACGCCAACGGGTACAATGAGCAGTTCTTC.